The rows below give T cell receptor beta chains drawn from one sample of a study of blood T cell repertoires in COVID-19. The assay was immunoSEQ multiplex PCR, and TCRdb's table has in-frame clones only and misses some. The sample lists 650,000 to 800,000 clones; 85% to 90% were seen once. Sequencing was carried out using peripheral blood. These receptors were collected from a young woman with acute or convalescent COVID-19. CDR3s include the opening cysteine and the closing phenylalanine or tryptophan. The D gene is left open where the match is weak. Only part of the rows carry a size: once, few, many, or a class if the clone is expanded.

d_call,v_call,clone_size,j_call,cdr3_nt,cdr3_aa
TRBD1,TRBV19,few,TRBJ2-7,TGTGCCAGTAGCCGGGACAGGGTCTACGAGCAGTACTTC,CASSRDRVYEQYF
.,TRBV6-2/TRBV6-3,few,TRBJ1-2,TGTGCCAGCAGTACCCGGGACATTGATGGCTACACCTTC,CASSTRDIDGYTF
TRBD1,TRBV27,.,TRBJ1-2,TGTGCCAGCAGCCCCGGACAGGGCACCAAAGGCTACACCTTC,CASSPGQGTKGYTF
.,TRBV6-5,.,TRBJ1-5,TGTGCCAGCAGTTCAACGACGGGGGGGAGGCAGCCCCAGCATTTT,CASSSTTGGRQPQHF
TRBD1,TRBV11-2,.,TRBJ2-1,TGTGCCAGCAGCTTACCGCGTTGGACAGGGGCGGGCTACAATGAGCAGTTCTTC,CASSLPRWTGAGYNEQFF
.,TRBV12-3/TRBV12-4,.,TRBJ2-1,TGTGCCAGCGGGGGGACCTACAATGAGCAGTTCTTC,CASGGTYNEQFF
TRBD2,TRBV27,.,TRBJ2-5,TGTGCCAGCAGTTTATCACTAGCGGGGGGTTCATGGGAGACCCAGTACTTC,CASSLSLAGGSWETQYF
.,TRBV5-1,once,TRBJ2-1,TGCGCCAGCAGCGTATACAATGAGCAGTTCTTC,CASSVYNEQFF
.,TRBV24-1,.,TRBJ1-1,TGTGCCACCAGTGACTCCAGGGCCCGTGAAGCTTTCTTT,CATSDSRAREAFF
.,TRBV19,.,TRBJ1-1,TGTGCCAGCACTTGGAGGGAGGGGAACACTGAAGCTTTCTTT,CASTWREGNTEAFF
.,TRBV2,.,TRBJ1-1,TGTGCCAGCACGAGCTGGGGAGGGAACACTGAAGCTTTCTTT,CASTSWGGNTEAFF
.,TRBV14,.,TRBJ1-6,TGTGCCAGCAGCCTATACAGGCAGAGCTCCTATAATTCACCCCTCCACTTT,CASSLYRQSSYNSPLHF
.,TRBV21-1,.,TRBJ1-2,TGTGCCAGCAGCAATTCCCAGGGGGTTAACTATGGCTACACCTTC,CASSNSQGVNYGYTF
TRBD2,TRBV24-1,.,TRBJ2-3,TGTGCCACCAGTGGGGGTAGCGGGGCACGCACAGATACGCAGTATTTT,CATSGGSGARTDTQYF
.,TRBV27,.,TRBJ1-5,TGTGCCAGCAGTTTGGGTTCGGGACCCCAGCATTTT,CASSLGSGPQHF
TRBD2,TRBV5-1,.,TRBJ2-1,TGCGCCAGCAGCTTGGAGGGGTTAGCGGGGGGCCAGCAGTTCTTC,CASSLEGLAGGQQFF
.,TRBV5-8,.,TRBJ2-7,TGTGCCAGCAGCTGGGGACTGGCCTACGAGCAGTACTTC,CASSWGLAYEQYF
.,TRBV6-5,.,TRBJ2-5,TGTGCCACCCTTCCGCCGGGATCTTCCCAGTACTTC,CATLPPGSSQYF
TRBD2,TRBV7-7,.,TRBJ2-1,TGTGCCAGCAGCTCTGGACTAGAACCCCCCCCCGATTACAATGAGCAGTTCTTC,CASSSGLEPPPDYNEQFF
.,TRBV6-5,.,TRBJ1-3,TGTGCCAGCAGCTTGGTGGAGAGCTCTGGAAACACCATATATTTT,CASSLVESSGNTIYF
.,TRBV5-6,.,TRBJ1-2,TGTGCCAGCAGCTTGGCCGGGTACAATGGCTACACCTTC,CASSLAGYNGYTF
.,TRBV5-1,.,TRBJ1-2,TGCGCCAGCAGCGTACCTACATCCGGGGATGGCTACACCTTC,CASSVPTSGDGYTF
.,TRBV19,.,TRBJ1-2,TGTGCCAGTAGTATTTCACAGTCTAACTATGGCTACACCTTC,CASSISQSNYGYTF
TRBD1,TRBV5-1,.,TRBJ2-7,TGCGCCAGCAGCCCCGCCGCCGGGACAGGGACCTACGAGCAGTACTTC,CASSPAAGTGTYEQYF
TRBD1,TRBV5-1,.,TRBJ1-4,TGCGCCAGCAGCTCGGAACGGACAGGGGTCGGCGAAAAACTGTTTTTT,CASSSERTGVGEKLFF
.,TRBV7-9,.,TRBJ2-3,TGTGCCAGCAGCCCCCACCCGGTGAGGACAGATACGCAGTATTTT,CASSPHPVRTDTQYF
.,TRBV1,.,TRBJ1-5,TGCACCAGCAGCCAATGGCGGGGAGAGGCAGATAATCAGCCCCAGCATTTT,CTSSQWRGEADNQPQHF
TRBD2,TRBV9,.,TRBJ2-7,TGTGCCAGCAGCGTAGCCAATAGCGGGAGCTCCTACGAGCAGTACTTC,CASSVANSGSSYEQYF
TRBD2,TRBV19,few,TRBJ2-6,TGTGCCAGTAGTAAGTCTCAGCGCGGGGGATCTGGGGCCAACGTCCTGACTTTC,CASSKSQRGGSGANVLTF
.,TRBV5-5,.,TRBJ2-1,TGTGCCAGCAGCCCCGGTGGTGAGCAGTTCTTC,CASSPGGEQFF
TRBD1,TRBV9,.,TRBJ1-2,TGTGCCAGCAGCGGAACCGGGGGGACAGGGCCATATGGCTACACCTTC,CASSGTGGTGPYGYTF